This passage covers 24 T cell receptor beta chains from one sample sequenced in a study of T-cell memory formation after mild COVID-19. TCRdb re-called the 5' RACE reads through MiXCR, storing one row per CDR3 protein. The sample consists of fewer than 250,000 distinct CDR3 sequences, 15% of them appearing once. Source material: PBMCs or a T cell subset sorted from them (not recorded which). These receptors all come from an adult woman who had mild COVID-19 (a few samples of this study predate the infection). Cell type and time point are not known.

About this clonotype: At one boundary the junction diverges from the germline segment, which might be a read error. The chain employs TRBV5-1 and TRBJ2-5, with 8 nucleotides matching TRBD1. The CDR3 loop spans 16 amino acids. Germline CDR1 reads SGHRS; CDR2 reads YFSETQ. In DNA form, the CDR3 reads TGCGCCAGCAGCTTGGAGGCCTCAGGGGGCCGAGAGTCCCAGTACTTC. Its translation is CASSLEASGGRESQYF.

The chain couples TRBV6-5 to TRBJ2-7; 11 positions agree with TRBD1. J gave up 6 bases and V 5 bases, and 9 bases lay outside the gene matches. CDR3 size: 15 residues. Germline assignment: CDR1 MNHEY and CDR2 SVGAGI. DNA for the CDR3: TGTGCCAGCAGTCAGCCGGACAGGGGGCCTTGCGAGCAGTACTTC. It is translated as CASSQPDRGPCEQYF.

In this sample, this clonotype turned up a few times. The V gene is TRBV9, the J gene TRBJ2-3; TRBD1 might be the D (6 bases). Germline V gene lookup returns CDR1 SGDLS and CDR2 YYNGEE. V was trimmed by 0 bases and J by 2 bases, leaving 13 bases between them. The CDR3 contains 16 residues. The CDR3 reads CASSVVGQMATDTQYF. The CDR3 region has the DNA TGTGCCAGCAGCGTAGTTGGACAGATGGCCACAGATACGCAGTATTTT.

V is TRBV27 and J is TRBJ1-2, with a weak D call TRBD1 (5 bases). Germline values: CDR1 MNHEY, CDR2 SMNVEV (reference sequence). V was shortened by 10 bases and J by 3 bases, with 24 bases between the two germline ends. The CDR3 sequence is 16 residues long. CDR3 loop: CATRAGARGAYYGYTF. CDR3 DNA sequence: TGTGCCACCCGCGCGGGCGCAAGAGGGGCTTACTATGGCTACACCTTC.

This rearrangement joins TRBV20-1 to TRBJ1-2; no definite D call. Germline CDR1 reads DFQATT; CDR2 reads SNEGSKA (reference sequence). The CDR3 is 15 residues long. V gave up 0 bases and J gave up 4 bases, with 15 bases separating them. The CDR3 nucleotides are TGCAGTGCTAGAGATTCAGAGAAGCCTCGCTATGGCTACACCTTC. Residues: CSARDSEKPRYGYTF.

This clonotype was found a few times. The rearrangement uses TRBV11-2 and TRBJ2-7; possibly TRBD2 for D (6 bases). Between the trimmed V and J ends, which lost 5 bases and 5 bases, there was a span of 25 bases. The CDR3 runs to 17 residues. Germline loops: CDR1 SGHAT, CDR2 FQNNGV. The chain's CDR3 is CASSPFLWDGRGNEQYF. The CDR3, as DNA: TGTGCCAGCAGCCCGTTCCTATGGGACGGACGGGGGAACGAGCAGTACTTC. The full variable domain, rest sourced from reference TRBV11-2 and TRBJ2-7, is EAGVAQSPRYKIIEKRQSVAFWCNPISGHATLYWYQQILGQGPKLLIQFQNNGVVDDSQLPKDRFSAERLKGVDSTLKIQPAKLEDSAVYLCASSPFLWDGRGNEQYFGPGTRLTVT.

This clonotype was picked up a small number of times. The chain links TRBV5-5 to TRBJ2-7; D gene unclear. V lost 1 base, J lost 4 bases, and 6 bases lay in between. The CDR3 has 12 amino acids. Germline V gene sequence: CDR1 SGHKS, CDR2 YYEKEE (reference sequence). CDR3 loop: CASSLMEYEQYF. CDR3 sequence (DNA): TGTGCCAGCAGCTTGATGGAGTACGAGCAGTACTTC.

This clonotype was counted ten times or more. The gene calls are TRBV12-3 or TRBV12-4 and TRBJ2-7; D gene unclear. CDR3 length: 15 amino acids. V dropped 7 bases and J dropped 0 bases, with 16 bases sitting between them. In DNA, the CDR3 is TGTGCCAGCACTTCAGACCGTCTCAACTCCTACGAGCAGTACTTC. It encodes CASTSDRLNSYEQYF.

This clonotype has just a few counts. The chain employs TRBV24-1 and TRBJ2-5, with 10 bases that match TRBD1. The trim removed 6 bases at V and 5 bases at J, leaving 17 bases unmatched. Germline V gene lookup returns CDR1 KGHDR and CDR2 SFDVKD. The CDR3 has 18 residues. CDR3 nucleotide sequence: TGTGCCACCAGTCCGTCGGTTGGACAGGGGGATCCGTGGGAGACCCAGTACTTC. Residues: CATSPSVGQGDPWETQYF.

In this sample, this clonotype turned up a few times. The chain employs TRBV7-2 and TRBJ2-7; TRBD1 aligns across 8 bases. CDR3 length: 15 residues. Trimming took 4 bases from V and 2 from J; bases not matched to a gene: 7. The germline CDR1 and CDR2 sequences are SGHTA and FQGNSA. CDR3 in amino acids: CASSSGQGETYEQYF. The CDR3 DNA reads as TGTGCCAGCAGCTCCGGACAGGGCGAGACCTACGAGCAGTACTTC. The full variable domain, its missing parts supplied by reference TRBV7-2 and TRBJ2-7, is GAGVSQSPSNKVTEKGKDVELRCDPISGHTALYWYRQSLGQGLEFLIYFQGNSAPDKSGLPSDRFSAERTGGSVSTLTIQRTQQEDSAVYLCASSSGQGETYEQYFGPGTRLTVT.

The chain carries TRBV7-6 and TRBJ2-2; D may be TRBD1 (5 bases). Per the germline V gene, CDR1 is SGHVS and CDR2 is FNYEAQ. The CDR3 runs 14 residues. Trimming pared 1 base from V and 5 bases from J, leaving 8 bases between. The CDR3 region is CASSLGAGTGELFF. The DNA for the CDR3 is TGTGCCAGCAGCTTAGGAGCAGGGACCGGGGAGCTGTTTTTT.

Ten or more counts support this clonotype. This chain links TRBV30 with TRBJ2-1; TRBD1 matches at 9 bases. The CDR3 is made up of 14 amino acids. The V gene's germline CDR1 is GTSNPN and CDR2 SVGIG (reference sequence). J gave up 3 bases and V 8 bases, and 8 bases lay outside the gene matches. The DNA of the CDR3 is TGTGCCAGATCCACAGGGGGCATCTACAATGAGCAGTTCTTC. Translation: CARSTGGIYNEQFF.

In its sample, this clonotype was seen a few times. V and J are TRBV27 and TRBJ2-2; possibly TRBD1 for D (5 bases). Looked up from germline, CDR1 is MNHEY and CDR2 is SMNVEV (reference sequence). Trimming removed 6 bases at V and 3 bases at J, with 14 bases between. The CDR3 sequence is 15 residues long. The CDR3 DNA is TGTGCCAGCAGCCCCCTGGGGCGAGACACCGGGGAGCTGTTTTTT. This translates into CASSPLGRDTGELFF.

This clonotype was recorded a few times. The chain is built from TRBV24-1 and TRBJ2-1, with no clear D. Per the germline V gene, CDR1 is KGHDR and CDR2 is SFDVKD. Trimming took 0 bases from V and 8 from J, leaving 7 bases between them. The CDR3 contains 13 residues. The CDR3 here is CATSDLVVHEQFF. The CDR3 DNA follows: TGTGCCACCAGTGATTTGGTCGTCCATGAGCAGTTCTTC.

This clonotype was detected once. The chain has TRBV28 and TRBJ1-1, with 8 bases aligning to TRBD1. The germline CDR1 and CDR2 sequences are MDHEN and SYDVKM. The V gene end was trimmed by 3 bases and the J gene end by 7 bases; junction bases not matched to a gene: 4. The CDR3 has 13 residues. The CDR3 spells CASSFQDRGEAFF. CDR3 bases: TGTGCCAGCAGTTTCCAAGACAGGGGTGAAGCTTTCTTT.

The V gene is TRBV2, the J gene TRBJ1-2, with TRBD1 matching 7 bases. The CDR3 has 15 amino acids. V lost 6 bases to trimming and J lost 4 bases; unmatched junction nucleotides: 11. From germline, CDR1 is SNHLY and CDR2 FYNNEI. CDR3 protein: CASRDRAGGVYGYTF. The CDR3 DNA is TGTGCCAGCAGAGACAGGGCAGGGGGTGTCTATGGCTACACCTTC.

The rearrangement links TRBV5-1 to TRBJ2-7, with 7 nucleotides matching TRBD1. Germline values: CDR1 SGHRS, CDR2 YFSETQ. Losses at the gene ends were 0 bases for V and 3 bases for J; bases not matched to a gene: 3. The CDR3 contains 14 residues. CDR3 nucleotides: TGCGCCAGCAGCTTGGAGCCAGGGGGCTACGAGCAGTACTTC. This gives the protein CASSLEPGGYEQYF. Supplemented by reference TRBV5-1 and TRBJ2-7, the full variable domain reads KAGVTQTPRYLIKTRGQQVTLSCSPISGHRSVSWYQQTPGQGLQFLFEYFSETQRNKGNFPGRFSGRQFSNSRSEMNVSTLELGDSALYLCASSLEPGGYEQYFGPGTRLTVT.

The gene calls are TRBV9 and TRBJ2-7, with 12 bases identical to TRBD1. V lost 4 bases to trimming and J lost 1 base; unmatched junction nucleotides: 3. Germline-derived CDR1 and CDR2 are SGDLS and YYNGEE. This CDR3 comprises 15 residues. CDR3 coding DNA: TGTGCCAGCAGCCTGGGACAGGGGGCTTCCTACGAGCAGTACTTC. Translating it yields CASSLGQGASYEQYF.

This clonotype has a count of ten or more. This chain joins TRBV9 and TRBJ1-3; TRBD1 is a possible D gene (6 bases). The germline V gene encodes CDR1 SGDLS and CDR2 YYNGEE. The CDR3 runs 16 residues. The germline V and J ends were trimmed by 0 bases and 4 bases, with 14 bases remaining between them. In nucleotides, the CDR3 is TGTGCCAGCAGCGTAGAGGCAACAGGGTTGGGAAACACCATATATTTT. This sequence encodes CASSVEATGLGNTIYF.

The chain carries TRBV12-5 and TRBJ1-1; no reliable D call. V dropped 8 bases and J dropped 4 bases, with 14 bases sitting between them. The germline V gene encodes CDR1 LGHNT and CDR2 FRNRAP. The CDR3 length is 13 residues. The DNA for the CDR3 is TGTGCTAGTAGCGCCGAGTTTGGCACTGAAGCTTTCTTT. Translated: CASSAEFGTEAFF.

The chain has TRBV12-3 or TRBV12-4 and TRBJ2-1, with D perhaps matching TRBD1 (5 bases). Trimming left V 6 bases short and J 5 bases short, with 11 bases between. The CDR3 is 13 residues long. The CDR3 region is CASSHRQHNEQFF. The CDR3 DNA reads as TGTGCCAGCAGCCACAGACAGCACAATGAGCAGTTCTTC.

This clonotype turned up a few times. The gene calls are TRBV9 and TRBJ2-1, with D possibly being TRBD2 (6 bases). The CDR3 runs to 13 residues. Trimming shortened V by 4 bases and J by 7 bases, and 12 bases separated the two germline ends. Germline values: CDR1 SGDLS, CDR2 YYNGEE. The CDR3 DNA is TGTGCCAGCAGCTCCCGTCGGGGGAATGAGCAGTTCTTC. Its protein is CASSSRRGNEQFF. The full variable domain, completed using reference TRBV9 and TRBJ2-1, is DSGVTQTPKHLITATGQRVTLRCSPRSGDLSVYWYQQSLDQGLQFLIQYYNGEERAKGNILERFSAQQFPDLHSELNLSSLELGDSALYFCASSSRRGNEQFFGPGTRLTVL.

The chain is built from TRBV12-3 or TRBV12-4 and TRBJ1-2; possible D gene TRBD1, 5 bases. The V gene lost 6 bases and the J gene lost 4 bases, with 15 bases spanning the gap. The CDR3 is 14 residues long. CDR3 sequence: CASSPGRGRYGYTF. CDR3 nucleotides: TGTGCCAGCAGCCCAGGCCGGGGACGCTATGGCTACACCTTC.

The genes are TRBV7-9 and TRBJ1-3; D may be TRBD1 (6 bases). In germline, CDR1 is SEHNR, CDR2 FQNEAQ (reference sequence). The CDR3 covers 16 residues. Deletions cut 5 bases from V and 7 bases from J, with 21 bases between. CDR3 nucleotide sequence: TGTGCCAGCAGCCGCGCACTAACGACGGGGGCGAACACCATATATTTT. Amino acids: CASSRALTTGANTIYF. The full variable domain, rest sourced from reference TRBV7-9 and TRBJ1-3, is DTGVSQNPRHKITKRGQNVTFRCDPISEHNRLYWYRQTLGQGPEFLTYFQNEAQLEKSRLLSDRFSAERPKGSFSTLEIQRTEQGDSAMYLCASSRALTTGANTIYFGEGSWLTVV.